The 26 T cell receptor beta chains below were found in one sample sequenced in a study of cytomegalovirus exposure and HLA in healthy donors. This PCR relied on a set of 60 Vbeta primers and 13 Jbeta primers. Libraries were prepared by immunoSEQ multiplex PCR; TCRdb keeps only in-frame clonotypes and omits some of them. Altogether about 160,000 clones are present, less than 85% being singletons, with the ten largest covering 1%. Material: PBMCs. These receptors came from a boy under 10 years old in good health and CMV-seronegative.

The chain joins TRBV7-6 to TRBJ2-1, with D maybe TRBD1 (6 bases). The germline CDR1 and CDR2 sequences are SGHVS and FNYEAQ. V lost 6 bases to trimming and J lost 0 bases, with 12 bases between them. The CDR3 runs 15 residues. This chain's CDR3 is CASSPHRVSYNEQFF. In DNA, the CDR3 is TGTGCCAGCAGTCCTCACAGGGTCTCCTACAATGAGCAGTTCTTC.

The V and J genes are TRBV27 and TRBJ2-3; D not resolved. Germline V CDR1 and CDR2: MNHEY, SMNVEV (reference sequence). Deletions cut 10 bases from V and 2 bases from J, with 13 bases between. This CDR3 contains 13 residues. The CDR3 loop reads CATRDGFTDTQYF. DNA of the CDR3: TGTGCCACCCGAGACGGGTTCACAGATACGCAGTATTTT.

A word on this clone: This sample also contains other DNA sequences that code for the same CDR3. The V gene is TRBV30, the J gene TRBJ1-5, with D possibly TRBD1 on 6 matching bases. Germline values: CDR1 GTSNPN, CDR2 SVGIG (reference sequence). Trimming removed 0 bases at V and 2 bases at J, with 14 bases between. The CDR3 contains 16 residues. The CDR3 loop is CAWSVGGVRGNQPQHF. CDR3 in DNA: TGTGCCTGGAGTGTAGGGGGAGTAAGAGGCAATCAGCCCCAGCATTTT.

The V gene is TRBV7-8, the J gene TRBJ2-7; D is perhaps TRBD1 (6 bases). Germline lookup yields CDR1 SGHVS and CDR2 FQNEAQ. V was cut by 1 base and J by 4 bases, with 17 bases left in between. The CDR3 covers 16 residues. DNA for the CDR3: TGTGCCAGCAGCTTAGTTCTTCCAAGGGGGTCTTACGAGCAGTACGTC. This translates into CASSLVLPRGSYEQYV.

In DNA, the CDR3 is TGTGCCAGCAGTCGATCGACTAGCGGGAGGACAGATACGCAGTATTTT. It yields the protein CASSRSTSGRTDTQYF. V gene TRBV2 combines with J gene TRBJ2-3; 13 bases map to TRBD2. The CDR3 is 16 amino acids. The J segment lost 3 bases and the V segment lost 5 bases, leaving 5 bases of the junction unmatched. The germline gives CDR1 SNHLY, CDR2 FYNNEI.

This chain uses TRBV10-2 with TRBJ1-5; D not resolved. CDR1 is WSHSY and CDR2 is SAAADI in the germline V gene. The V and J ends lost 5 bases and 4 bases respectively, with 12 bases between them. This CDR3 has 14 residues. The CDR3 DNA is TGCGCCAGCAGTCCTCAGGCCATAAATCAGCCCCAGCATTTT. Translating gives CASSPQAINQPQHF.

The rearrangement links TRBV6-7 to TRBJ1-1; 7 positions agree with TRBD1. TRBV6-7 qualifies as an ORF whose function is uncertain. The junction had 6 bases not matched to a gene; V was cut back by 7 bases and J by 1 base. This CDR3 contains 14 residues. CDR3 nucleotide sequence: TGTGCCAGCACCCCGGGACAGCCGAACACTGAAGCTTTCTTT. Amino acids: CASTPGQPNTEAFF.

The genes are TRBV6-1 and TRBJ1-2, with D uncertain. Trimming shortened V by 5 bases and J by 3 bases, and 7 bases separated the two germline ends. Germline V gene lookup returns CDR1 MNHNS and CDR2 SASEGT. The CDR3 is 12 residues long. CDR3 sequence reads: CASSYRDYGYTF. The CDR3, as DNA: TGTGCCAGCAGTTATCGGGACTATGGCTACACCTTC.

At least ten counts were recorded for this clone. This sequence joins TRBV27 and TRBJ2-1; 10 nucleotides match TRBD1. V trimming: 7 bases; J trimming: 6 bases; junction bases outside the gene matches: 9. Germline V gene sequence: CDR1 MNHEY, CDR2 SMNVEV (reference sequence). There are 15 residues in the CDR3. As DNA, the CDR3 is TGTGCCAGCAAATCCTGGCGGACAGGGGGCAATGAGCAGTTCTTC. Residues: CASKSWRTGGNEQFF.

The gene calls are TRBV20-1 and TRBJ2-1; D gene unclear. Germline-derived CDR1 and CDR2 are DFQATT and SNEGSKA (reference sequence). The germline V and J ends were trimmed by 7 bases and 15 bases, with 19 bases remaining between them. The CDR3 consists of 11 residues. DNA for the CDR3: TGCAGTGTTATATGGGCACCATCTCCGTTCTTC. This translates into CSVIWAPSPFF.

The J gene is TRBJ1-4, the V gene TRBV7-2; D may be TRBD1 (6 bases). Trimming removed 2 bases from V and 7 bases from J, with 8 bases in between. Germline V gene sequence: CDR1 SGHTA, CDR2 FQGNSA. The CDR3 is 13 residues long. The DNA of the CDR3 is TGTGCCAGCAGCTTATGGACAGCTGAAAAACTGTTTTTT. This codes for CASSLWTAEKLFF. The variable domain in full, with the rest retrieved from reference TRBV7-2 and TRBJ1-4, is GAGVSQSPSNKVTEKGKDVELRCDPISGHTALYWYRQSLGQGLEFLIYFQGNSAPDKSGLPSDRFSAERTGGSVSTLTIQRTQQEDSAVYLCASSLWTAEKLFFGSGTQLSVL.

The chain carries TRBV5-5 and TRBJ1-5; D is perhaps TRBD1 (5 bases). The CDR3 covers 16 residues. CDR1 and CDR2 from the germline V gene are SGHKS and YYEKEE (reference sequence). Trimming removed 4 bases from V and 0 bases from J, with 14 bases in between. The CDR3 here is CASSAFGGGSNQPQHF. CDR3 bases: TGTGCCAGCAGCGCATTTGGGGGGGGTAGCAATCAGCCCCAGCATTTT.

This chain uses TRBV4-1 with TRBJ2-2; 8 bases agree with TRBD1. Per the germline V gene, CDR1 is MGHRA and CDR2 is YSYEKL. The CDR3 consists of 16 residues. V lost 0 bases and J lost 7; bases outside the gene matches: 7. The CDR3 loop reads CASSQDGRGRIGELFF. In nucleotides, the CDR3 is TGCGCCAGCAGCCAAGATGGCAGGGGGCGCATCGGGGAGCTGTTTTTT.

This chain's CDR3 is CASSSSAEETQYF. In nucleotides, the CDR3 is TGTGCCAGCAGCTCTTCTGCCGAGGAGACCCAGTACTTC. The chain uses TRBV6-4 and TRBJ2-5; D remains ambiguous. Trimming removed 6 bases from V and 5 bases from J, with 13 bases in between. Per the germline V gene, CDR1 is MRHNA and CDR2 is SNTAGT. This CDR3 has 13 amino acids.

V is TRBV2 and J is TRBJ1-2; 8 nucleotides agree with TRBD1. The germline V gene has CDR1 SNHLY and CDR2 FYNNEI. The V gene end was trimmed by 1 base and the J gene end by 7 bases; junction bases not matched to a gene: 14. This CDR3 has 17 residues. CDR3 amino acids: CASSEDPDRVSTGGYTF. CDR3 in DNA: TGTGCCAGCAGTGAAGACCCGGACAGGGTCTCGACCGGTGGCTACACCTTC. The full variable domain, rest sourced from reference TRBV2 and TRBJ1-2, is EPEVTQTPSHQVTQMGQEVILRCVPISNHLYFYWYRQILGQKVEFLVSFYNNEISEKSEIFDDQFSVERPDGSNFTLKIRSTKLEDSAMYFCASSEDPDRVSTGGYTFGSGTRLTVV.

This chain uses TRBV28 with TRBJ2-5; TRBD1 matches 8 bases. The CDR3 runs 15 residues. The trim removed 7 bases at V and 6 bases at J, leaving 13 bases unmatched. CDR1 is MDHEN, CDR2 SYDVKM, per germline. CDR3 nucleotide sequence: TGTGCCAGCATCCCCGCCGGCAGGGGGCCCCAGACCCAGTACTTC. Its translation: CASIPAGRGPQTQYF.

V usage is TRBV30 and J usage is TRBJ2-7, with 10 bases matching TRBD1. The CDR3 consists of 13 residues. From germline, CDR1 is GTSNPN and CDR2 SVGIG (reference sequence). The V segment lost 2 bases and the J segment 5 bases; nucleotides outside the gene matches: 3. The CDR3 DNA sequence: TGTGCCTGGAGTCCCGGGACAGGGGACGAGCAGTACGTC. This codes for CAWSPGTGDEQYV.

The chain couples TRBV19 to TRBJ2-3; 7 nucleotides align to TRBD2. This CDR3 has 16 amino acids. V was pared by 4 bases and J by 2 bases, with 9 bases of the junction left unmatched. Germline V gives CDR1 LNHDA, CDR2 SQIVND (reference sequence). The CDR3, as DNA: TGTGCCAGTAGTAACCGACTAGCTCCCACCACAGATACGCAGTATTTT. Translated: CASSNRLAPTTDTQYF.

The chain is built from TRBV5-1 and TRBJ2-3; the match to TRBD2 covers 7 bases. The V gene end was trimmed by 5 bases and the J gene end by 5 bases; junction bases not matched to a gene: 11. CDR3 length: 15 residues. The germline V gene has CDR1 SGHRS and CDR2 YFSETQ. Here the CDR3 reads CASRQRGAGGDTQYF. The CDR3 DNA is TGCGCCAGCAGACAGCGGGGAGCCGGGGGAGATACGCAGTATTTT.

This chain connects TRBV6-1 to TRBJ1-5; no reliable D call. Per germline, CDR1 MNHNS and CDR2 SASEGT. The V and J ends lost 7 bases and 5 bases respectively, with 9 bases between them. The length of the CDR3 is 12 residues. CDR3 DNA sequence: TGTGCCAGCACCCAAGAGTATCAGCCCCAGCATTTT. Amino acid sequence: CASTQEYQPQHF.

CDR3 nucleotides: TGTGCCAGCAGCACTCCGGGACTAGCGGGAGAAGATACGCAGTATTTT. The encoded protein is CASSTPGLAGEDTQYF. This rearrangement joins TRBV28 to TRBJ2-3, with 14 bases matching TRBD2. The V segment lost 6 bases and the J segment 5 bases; nucleotides outside the gene matches: 7. The germline V gene has CDR1 MDHEN and CDR2 SYDVKM. This CDR3 is 16 amino acids long.

The chain carries TRBV9 and TRBJ2-1; the match to TRBD1 covers 9 bases. Trimming cost V 1 base and J 6 bases; bases outside gene matches: 5. The germline CDR1 and CDR2 sequences are SGDLS and YYNGEE. CDR3 length: 15 residues. The chain's CDR3 is CASSVRQGVPNEQFF. CDR3 DNA: TGTGCCAGCAGCGTAAGACAGGGGGTGCCCAATGAGCAGTTCTTC.

CDR3 in amino acids: CASSQVRVADTQYF. CDR3 in DNA: TGCGCCAGCAGCCAAGTCCGAGTTGCAGATACGCAGTATTTT. The J gene is TRBJ2-3, the V gene TRBV4-1, with D hard to call. Germline-derived CDR1 and CDR2 are MGHRA and YSYEKL. The CDR3 spans 14 residues. V shed 1 base and J shed 4 bases, with 9 bases lying between them.

This clone was found once. This chain links TRBV19 with TRBJ2-2; D is uncertain. V was pared by 1 base and J by 1 base, with 4 bases between. Germline CDR1 LNHDA, CDR2 SQIVND (reference sequence). The CDR3 extends over 14 amino acids. CDR3 in amino acids: CASSIVLNTGELFF. For the CDR3, the DNA is TGTGCCAGTAGTATAGTTCTGAACACCGGGGAGCTGTTTTTT.

The rearrangement joins TRBV28 to TRBJ1-1; no definite D call. Trimming removed 6 bases from V and 4 bases from J, with 9 bases in between. This CDR3 is built from 12 residues. The germline CDR1 and CDR2 sequences are MDHEN and SYDVKM. CDR3 nucleotides: TGTGCCAGCAGACTCGGAGGCACTGAAGCTTTCTTT. Translating gives CASRLGGTEAFF.

This clone occurred once. This specimen includes other DNA sequences encoding the same CDR3. The chain employs TRBV18 and TRBJ2-1; tentative D call: TRBD2 (6 bases). CDR3 length: 14 residues. V was trimmed by 4 bases and J by 0 bases, leaving 7 bases between them. CDR1 and CDR2 from the germline V gene are KGHSH and LQKENI. As DNA, the CDR3 is TGTGCCAGCTCACACGGGAGCTCCTACAATGAGCAGTTCTTC. As protein: CASSHGSSYNEQFF.